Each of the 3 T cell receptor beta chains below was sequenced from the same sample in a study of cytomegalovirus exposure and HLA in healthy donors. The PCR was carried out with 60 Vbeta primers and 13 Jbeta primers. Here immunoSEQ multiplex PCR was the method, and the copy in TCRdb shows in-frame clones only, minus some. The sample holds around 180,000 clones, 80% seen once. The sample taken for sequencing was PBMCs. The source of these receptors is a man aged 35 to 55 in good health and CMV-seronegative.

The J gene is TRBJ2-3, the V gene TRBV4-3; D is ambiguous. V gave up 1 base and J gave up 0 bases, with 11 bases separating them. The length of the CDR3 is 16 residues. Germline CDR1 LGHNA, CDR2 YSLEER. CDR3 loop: CASSQGEWASTDTQYF. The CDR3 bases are TGCGCCAGCAGCCAAGGTGAATGGGCTAGCACAGATACGCAGTATTTT.

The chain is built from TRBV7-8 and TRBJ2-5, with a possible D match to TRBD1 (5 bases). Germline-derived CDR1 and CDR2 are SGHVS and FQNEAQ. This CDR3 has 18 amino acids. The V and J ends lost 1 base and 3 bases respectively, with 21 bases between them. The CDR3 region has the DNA TGTGCCAGCAGCTTAGTTAGGGGCTCGGGCGGTCCTAAAGAGACCCAGTACTTC. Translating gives CASSLVRGSGGPKETQYF.

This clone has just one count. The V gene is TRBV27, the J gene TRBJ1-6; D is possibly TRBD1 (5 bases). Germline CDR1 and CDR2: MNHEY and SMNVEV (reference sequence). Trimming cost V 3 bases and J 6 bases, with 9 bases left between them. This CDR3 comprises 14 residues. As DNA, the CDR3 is TGTGCCAGCAGTTTGGGGCTGATTAATTCACCCCTCCACTTT. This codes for CASSLGLINSPLHF.